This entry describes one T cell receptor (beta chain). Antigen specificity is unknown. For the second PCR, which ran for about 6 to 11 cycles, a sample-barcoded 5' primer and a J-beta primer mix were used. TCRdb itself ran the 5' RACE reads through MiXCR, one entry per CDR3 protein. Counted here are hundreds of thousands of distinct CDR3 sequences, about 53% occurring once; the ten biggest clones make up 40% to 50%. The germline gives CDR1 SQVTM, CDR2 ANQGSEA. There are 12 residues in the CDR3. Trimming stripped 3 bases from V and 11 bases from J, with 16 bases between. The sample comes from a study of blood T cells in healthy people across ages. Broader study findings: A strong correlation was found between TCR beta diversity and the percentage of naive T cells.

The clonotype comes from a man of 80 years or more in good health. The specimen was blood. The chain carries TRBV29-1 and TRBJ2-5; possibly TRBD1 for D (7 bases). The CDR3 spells CSVDRGVEEQYF. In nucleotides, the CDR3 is TGCAGCGTTGACAGGGGGGTGGAGGAGCAGTACTTC.